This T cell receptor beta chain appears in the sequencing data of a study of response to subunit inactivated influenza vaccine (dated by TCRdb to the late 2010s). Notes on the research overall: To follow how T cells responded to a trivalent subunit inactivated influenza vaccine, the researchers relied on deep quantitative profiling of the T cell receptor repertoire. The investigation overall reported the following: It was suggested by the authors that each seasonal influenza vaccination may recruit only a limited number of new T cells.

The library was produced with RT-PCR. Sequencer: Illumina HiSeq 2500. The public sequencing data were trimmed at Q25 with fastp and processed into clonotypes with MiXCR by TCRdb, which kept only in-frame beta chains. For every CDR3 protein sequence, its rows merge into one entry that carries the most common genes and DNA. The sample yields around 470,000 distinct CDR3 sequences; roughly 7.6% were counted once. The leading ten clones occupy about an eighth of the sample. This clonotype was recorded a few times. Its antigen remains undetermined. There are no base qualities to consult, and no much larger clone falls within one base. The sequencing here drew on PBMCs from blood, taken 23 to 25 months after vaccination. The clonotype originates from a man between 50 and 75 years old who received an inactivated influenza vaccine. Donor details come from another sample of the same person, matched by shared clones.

The DNA sequence is TGTGCCAGCAGTGTGGCAGGGGTACTGTATGGCTACACCTTC. The translation is CASSVAGVLYGYTF. The rearranged segments are TRBV6-1 and TRBJ1-2; matching of 6 bases hints at TRBD1 as the D gene. The CDR3 runs 14 residues from the cysteine to the phenylalanine. Only CDR3 DNA remains: 42 bases, in frame from the first base. Trimming takes 4 bases from V and 5 bases from J, and the germline ends sit 14 bases apart. Looking up the germline V gene yields CDR1 MNHNS and CDR2 SASEGT.